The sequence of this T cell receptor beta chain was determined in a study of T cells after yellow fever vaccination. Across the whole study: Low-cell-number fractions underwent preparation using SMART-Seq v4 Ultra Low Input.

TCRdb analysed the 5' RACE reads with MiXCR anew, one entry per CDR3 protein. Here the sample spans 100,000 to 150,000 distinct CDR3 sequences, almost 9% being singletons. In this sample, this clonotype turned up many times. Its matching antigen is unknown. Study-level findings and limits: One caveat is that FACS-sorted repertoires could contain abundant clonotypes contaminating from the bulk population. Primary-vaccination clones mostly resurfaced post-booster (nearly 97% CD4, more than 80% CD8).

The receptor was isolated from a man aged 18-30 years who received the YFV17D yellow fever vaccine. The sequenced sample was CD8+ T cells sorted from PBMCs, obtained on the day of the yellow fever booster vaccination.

CDR3 DNA: TGTGCCACCAGCAGAGATCGGGCTAGTGGTGAGACCCAGTACTTC. Residues: CATSRDRASGETQYF. The chain carries TRBV15 and TRBJ2-5, with no clear D. Germline CDR1 reads LNHNV; CDR2 reads YYDKDF (reference sequence). The V and J ends lost 0 bases and 5 bases respectively, with 13 bases between them. The CDR3 is 15 residues long.